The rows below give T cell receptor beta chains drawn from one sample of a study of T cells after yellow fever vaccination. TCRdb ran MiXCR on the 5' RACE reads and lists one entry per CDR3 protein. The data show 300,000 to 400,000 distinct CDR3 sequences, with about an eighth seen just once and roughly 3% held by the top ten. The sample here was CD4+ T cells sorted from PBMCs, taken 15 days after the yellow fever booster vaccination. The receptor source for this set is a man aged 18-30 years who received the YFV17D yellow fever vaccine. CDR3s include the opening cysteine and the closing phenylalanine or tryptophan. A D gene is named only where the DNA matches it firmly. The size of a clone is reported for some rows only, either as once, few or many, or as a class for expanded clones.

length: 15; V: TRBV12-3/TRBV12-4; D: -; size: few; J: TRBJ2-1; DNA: TGTGCCAGCAGTTTTGACAGGAGCTCCTACAATGAGCAGTTCTTC; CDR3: CASSFDRSSYNEQFF
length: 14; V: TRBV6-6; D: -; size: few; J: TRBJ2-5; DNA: TGTGCCAGCAATAGACCTGACGCCCAAGAGACCCAGTACTTC; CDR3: CASNRPDAQETQYF
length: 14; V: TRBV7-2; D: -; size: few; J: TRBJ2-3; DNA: TGTGCCAGCAGCTTAGTTCGTGCGGGAGATACGCAGTATTTT; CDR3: CASSLVRAGDTQYF
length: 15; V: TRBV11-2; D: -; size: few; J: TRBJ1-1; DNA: TGTGCCAGCAGCTTATCGCGACACCCGAACACTGAAGCTTTCTTT; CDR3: CASSLSRHPNTEAFF
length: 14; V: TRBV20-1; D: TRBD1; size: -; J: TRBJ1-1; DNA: TGCAGTGCTAGAGATCCCACAGGGGACGATGAAGCTTTCTTT; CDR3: CSARDPTGDDEAFF
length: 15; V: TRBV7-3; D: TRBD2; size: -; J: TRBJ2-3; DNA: TGTGCCAGCAGCTTTAGGAGCGGGGGGCCAGATACGCAGTATTTT; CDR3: CASSFRSGGPDTQYF
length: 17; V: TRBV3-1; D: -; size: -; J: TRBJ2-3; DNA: TGTGCCAGCAGCCAAGGGGTTGGGGTTTGGGTTCAGTATACGAAGTATTTT; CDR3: CASSQGVGVWVQYTKYF
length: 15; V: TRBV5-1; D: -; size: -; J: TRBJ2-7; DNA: TGCGCCAGCAGCTTGGGCCAGTCGAGCTCCTACGAGCAGTACTTC; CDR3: CASSLGQSSSYEQYF
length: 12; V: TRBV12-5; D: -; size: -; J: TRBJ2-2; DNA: TGTGCTAGTTCCGGGGGCACCGGGGAGCTGTTTTTT; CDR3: CASSGGTGELFF
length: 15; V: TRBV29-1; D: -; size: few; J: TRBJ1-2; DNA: TGCAGCGTTGATGCGCGGGGCATGGGGGACTATGGCTACACCTTC; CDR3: CSVDARGMGDYGYTF
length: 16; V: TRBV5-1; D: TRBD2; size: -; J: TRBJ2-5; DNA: TGCGCCAGCAGCCGACTACTAGCGGGGACAGCAGAGACCCAGTACTTC; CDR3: CASSRLLAGTAETQYF
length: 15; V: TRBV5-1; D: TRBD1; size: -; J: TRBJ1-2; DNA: TGCGCCAGCAGCTTGGGACAGGGTGTCGACTATGGCTACACCTTC; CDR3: CASSLGQGVDYGYTF
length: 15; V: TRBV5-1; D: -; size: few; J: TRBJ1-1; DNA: TGCGCCAGCAGCTTTGAAGGTCAGGGAAACCCTGAAGCTTTCTTT; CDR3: CASSFEGQGNPEAFF
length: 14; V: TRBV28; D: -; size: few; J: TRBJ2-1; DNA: TGTGCCAGCCTCCCCGGAAGCTCCTACAATGAGCAGTTCTTC; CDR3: CASLPGSSYNEQFF
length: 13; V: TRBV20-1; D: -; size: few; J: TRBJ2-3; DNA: TGCAGTGCTAGCGTCGGGGGAACAGATACGCAGTATTTT; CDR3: CSASVGGTDTQYF
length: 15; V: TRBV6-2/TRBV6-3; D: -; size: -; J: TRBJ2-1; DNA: TGTGCCAGCAGTTTGGAGACAGGGAGGTACAATGAGCAGTTCTTC; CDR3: CASSLETGRYNEQFF
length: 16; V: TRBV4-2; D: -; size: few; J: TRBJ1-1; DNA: TGTGCCAGCAGCCAAGTGTGGGGAGGGGTGAACACTGAAGCTTTCTTT; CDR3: CASSQVWGGVNTEAFF
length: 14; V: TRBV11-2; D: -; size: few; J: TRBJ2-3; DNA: TGTGCCAGCAGCTTGCTGGACCTTCCAGATACGCAGTATTTT; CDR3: CASSLLDLPDTQYF
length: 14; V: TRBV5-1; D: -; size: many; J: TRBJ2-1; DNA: TGCGCCAGCAGCTTATCGACATCATTCAATGAGCAGTTCTTC; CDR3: CASSLSTSFNEQFF
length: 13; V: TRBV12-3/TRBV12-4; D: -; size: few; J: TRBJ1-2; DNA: TGTGCCAGCAGCTCAGACCGAGAGAGGGGCTACACCTTC; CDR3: CASSSDRERGYTF
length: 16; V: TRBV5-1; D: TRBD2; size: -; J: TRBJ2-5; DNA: TGCGCCAGCAGCCCAGGGACTAGCGGGACTGAAGAGACCCAGTACTTC; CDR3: CASSPGTSGTEETQYF
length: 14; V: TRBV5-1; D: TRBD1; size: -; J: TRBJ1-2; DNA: TGCGCCAGCACCAGGGGGTTCGACGACTATGGCTACACCTTC; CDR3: CASTRGFDDYGYTF
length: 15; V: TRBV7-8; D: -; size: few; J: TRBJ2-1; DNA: TGTGCCAGCAGCTCCCGACAGACTACCTACAATGAGCAGTTCTTC; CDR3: CASSSRQTTYNEQFF
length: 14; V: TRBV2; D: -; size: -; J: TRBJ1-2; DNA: TGTGCCAGCAGAAGCCTGGGACGGGACTATGGCTACACCTTC; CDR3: CASRSLGRDYGYTF
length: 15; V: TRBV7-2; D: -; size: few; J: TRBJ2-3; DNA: TGTGCCAGCAGCTTAGTTCAGACAGCCACAGATACGCAGTATTTT; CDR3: CASSLVQTATDTQYF
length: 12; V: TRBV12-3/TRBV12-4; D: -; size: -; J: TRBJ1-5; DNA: TGTGCCAGCAGTGTCCAGGCCCAGCCCCAGCATTTT; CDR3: CASSVQAQPQHF
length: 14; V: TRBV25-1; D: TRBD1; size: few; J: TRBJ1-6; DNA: TGTGCCAGCAGTCGGGACAGATATAATTCACCCCTCCACTTT; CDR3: CASSRDRYNSPLHF
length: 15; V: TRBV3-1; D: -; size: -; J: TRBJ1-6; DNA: TGTGCCAGCAGCCAAGATTTAACAGGGTGGGGACCCCTCCACTTT; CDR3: CASSQDLTGWGPLHF
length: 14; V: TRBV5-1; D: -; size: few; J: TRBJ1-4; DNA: TGCGCCAGCAGCGCCGGGACCAGGACTGAAAAACTGTTTTTT; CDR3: CASSAGTRTEKLFF
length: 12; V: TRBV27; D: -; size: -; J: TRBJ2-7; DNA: TGTGCCAGCAGTTTATGGGGGCGCGAGCAGTACTTC; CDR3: CASSLWGREQYF
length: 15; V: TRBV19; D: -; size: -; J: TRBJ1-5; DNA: TGTGCCAGTAGTGTTCGAGCCGGGACACCGCGTCCCCAGCATTTT; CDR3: CASSVRAGTPRPQHF
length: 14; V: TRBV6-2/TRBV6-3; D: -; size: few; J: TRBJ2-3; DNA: TGTGCCAGCAGACCGGGGGAGTCCGGAGATACGCAGTATTTT; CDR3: CASRPGESGDTQYF
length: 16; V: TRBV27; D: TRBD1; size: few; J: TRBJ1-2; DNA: TGTGCCAGCAGTTTTACCAGGGGGCGCTTACCCTATGGCTACACCTTC; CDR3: CASSFTRGRLPYGYTF
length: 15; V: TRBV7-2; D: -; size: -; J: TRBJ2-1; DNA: TGTGCCAGCAGCGCGCAGGAAAGCTCCTACAATGAGCAGTTCTTC; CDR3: CASSAQESSYNEQFF
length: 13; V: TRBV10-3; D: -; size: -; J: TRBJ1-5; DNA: TGTGCCGTCAGGCCGGCCGACAATCAGCCCCAGCATTTT; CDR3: CAVRPADNQPQHF
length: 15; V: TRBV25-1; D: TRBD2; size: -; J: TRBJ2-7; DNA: TGTGCCAGCAGTGAATCCGGGGGGGCCTTCTACGAGCAGTACTTC; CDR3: CASSESGGAFYEQYF
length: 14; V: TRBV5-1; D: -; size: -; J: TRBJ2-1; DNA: TGCGCCAGCAGCTTGGGGCTAGCGCGCGGTGAGCAGTTCTTC; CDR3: CASSLGLARGEQFF
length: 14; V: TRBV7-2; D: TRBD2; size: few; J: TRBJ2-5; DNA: TGTGCCAGCAGTCGCGGGGGTGAGGTGGAGACCCAGTACTTC; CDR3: CASSRGGEVETQYF
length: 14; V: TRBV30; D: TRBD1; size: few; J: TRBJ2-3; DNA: TGTGCCGTCAACCGGGACAGGGGAGTAGATACGCAGTATTTT; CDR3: CAVNRDRGVDTQYF
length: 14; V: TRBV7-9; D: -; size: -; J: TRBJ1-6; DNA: TGTGCCAGCAGCTTAGGGGGTCGAAATTCACCCCTCCACTTT; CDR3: CASSLGGRNSPLHF
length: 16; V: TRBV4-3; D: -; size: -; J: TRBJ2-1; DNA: TGCGCCAGCAGCCCTTCCCCCCACGGGGGTAACAATGAGCAGTTCTTC; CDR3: CASSPSPHGGNNEQFF
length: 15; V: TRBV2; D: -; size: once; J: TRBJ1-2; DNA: TGTGCCAGCAGTGCCGGGACGGTAACTAACTATGGCTACACCTTC; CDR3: CASSAGTVTNYGYTF
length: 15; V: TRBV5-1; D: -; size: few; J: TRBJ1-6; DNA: TGCGCCAGCAGCTTAGCCCCGGGGTCAACTTCACCCCTCCACTTT; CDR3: CASSLAPGSTSPLHF
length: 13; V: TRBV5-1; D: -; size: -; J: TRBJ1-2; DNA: TGCGCCAGCAGCTTGGAGGCAGACTATGGCTACACCTTC; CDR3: CASSLEADYGYTF
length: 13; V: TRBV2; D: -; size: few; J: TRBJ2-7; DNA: TGTGCCAGCGCCGGGACCATATCCTACGAGCAGTACTTC; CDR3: CASAGTISYEQYF
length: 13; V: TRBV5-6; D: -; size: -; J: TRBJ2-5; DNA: TGTGCCAGCAGTACCTTACAGGGAGAGACCCAGTACTTC; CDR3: CASSTLQGETQYF
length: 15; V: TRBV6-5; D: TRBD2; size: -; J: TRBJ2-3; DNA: TGTGCCAGCAGTGCGGGGGGCCCTCGCACAGATACGCAGTATTTT; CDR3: CASSAGGPRTDTQYF
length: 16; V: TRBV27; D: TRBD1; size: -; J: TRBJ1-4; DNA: TGTGCCAGCGCTCGACAGGGGCGAGGGCCTAATGAAAAACTGTTTTTT; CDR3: CASARQGRGPNEKLFF
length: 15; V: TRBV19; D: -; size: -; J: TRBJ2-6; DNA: TGTGCCAGTAGTATAGAGAACTCTGGGGCCAACGTCCTGACTTTC; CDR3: CASSIENSGANVLTF
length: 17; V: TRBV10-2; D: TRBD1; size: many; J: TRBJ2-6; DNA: TGCGCCAGCAGTGTTGACAGGGGAAGCTCTGGGGCCAACGTCCTGACTTTC; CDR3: CASSVDRGSSGANVLTF
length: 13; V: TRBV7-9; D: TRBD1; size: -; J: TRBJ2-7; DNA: TGTGCCAGCAGCCTAGACAGGGGAGCAGGGCAGTACTTC; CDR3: CASSLDRGAGQYF
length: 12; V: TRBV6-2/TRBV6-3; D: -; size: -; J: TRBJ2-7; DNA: TGTGCCAGCAGCACCGATACCTACGAGCAGTACTTC; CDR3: CASSTDTYEQYF
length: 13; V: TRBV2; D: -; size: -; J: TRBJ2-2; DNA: TGTGCCAGCAGATCCAGGGACACCGGGGAGCTGTTTTTT; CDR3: CASRSRDTGELFF